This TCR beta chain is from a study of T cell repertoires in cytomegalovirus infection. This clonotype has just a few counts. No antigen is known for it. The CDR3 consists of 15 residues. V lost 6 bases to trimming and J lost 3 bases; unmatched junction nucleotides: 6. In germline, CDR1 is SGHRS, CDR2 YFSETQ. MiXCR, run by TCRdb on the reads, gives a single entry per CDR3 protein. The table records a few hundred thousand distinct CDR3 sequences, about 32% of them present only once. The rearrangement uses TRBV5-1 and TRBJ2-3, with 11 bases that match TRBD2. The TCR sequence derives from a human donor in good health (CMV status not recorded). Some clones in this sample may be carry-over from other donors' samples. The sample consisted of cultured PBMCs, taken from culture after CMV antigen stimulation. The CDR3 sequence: CASTIVAGGTDTQYF. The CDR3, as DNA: TGCGCCAGCACAATAGTAGCGGGAGGGACAGATACGCAGTATTTT.